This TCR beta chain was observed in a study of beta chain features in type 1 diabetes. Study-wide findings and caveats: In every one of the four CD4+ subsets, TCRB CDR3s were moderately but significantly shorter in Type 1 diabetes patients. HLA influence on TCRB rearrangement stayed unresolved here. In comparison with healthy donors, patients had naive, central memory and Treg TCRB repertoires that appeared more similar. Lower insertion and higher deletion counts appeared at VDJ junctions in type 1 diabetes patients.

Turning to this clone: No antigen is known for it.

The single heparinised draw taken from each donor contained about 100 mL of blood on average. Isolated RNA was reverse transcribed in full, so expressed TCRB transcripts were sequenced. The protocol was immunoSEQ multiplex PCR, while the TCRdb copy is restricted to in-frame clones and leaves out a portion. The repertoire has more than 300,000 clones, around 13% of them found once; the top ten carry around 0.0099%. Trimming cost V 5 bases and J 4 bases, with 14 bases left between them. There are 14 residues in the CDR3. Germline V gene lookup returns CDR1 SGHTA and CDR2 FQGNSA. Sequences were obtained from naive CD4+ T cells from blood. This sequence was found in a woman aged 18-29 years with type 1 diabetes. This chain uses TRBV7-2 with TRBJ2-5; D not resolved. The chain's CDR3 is CASSRTARVETQYF. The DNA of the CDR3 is TGTGCCAGCAGCCGCACCGCCCGGGTAGAGACCCAGTACTTC.